The 12 T cell receptor beta chains presented below share a single source sample, sequenced in a study of PD-L1 blockade in urothelial cancer. Profiled with immunoSEQ multiplex PCR; TCRdb holds only in-frame clones, not every one. The sample has 100,000 to 150,000 clones, roughly 86% seen once. Regarding time point: peripheral blood 6 weeks after treatment start. Source: PBMCs, taken around atezolizumab (anti-PD-L1) treatment. The receptors were gathered from a man aged 50-60 years with urothelial cancer.

The chain combines TRBV28 with TRBJ2-2; 9 bases line up with TRBD1. Germline lookup yields CDR1 MDHEN and CDR2 SYDVKM. The CDR3 loop spans 16 amino acids. With V trimmed by 9 bases and J by 5 bases, 13 bases remained unmatched. CDR3 amino acids: CASAGIVQGATGELFF. Written as DNA, the CDR3 is TGTGCCAGTGCGGGAATTGTACAGGGGGCTACCGGGGAGCTGTTTTTT.

In this sample, this clone turned up once. This rearrangement joins TRBV19 to TRBJ2-5; a possible D gene is TRBD1 (6 bases). The CDR3 covers 13 residues. Germline loops: CDR1 LNHDA, CDR2 SQIVND (reference sequence). The V gene lost 5 bases and the J gene lost 5 bases, with 12 bases spanning the gap. The CDR3 is CASSSQGVETQYF. The CDR3 DNA is TGTGCCAGTAGTTCACAGGGTGTGGAGACCCAGTACTTC.

A few counts support this clone. The CDR3 spells CASSSSRDRGYTIYF. The CDR3 nucleotides read TGTGCCAGCAGCTCCTCCCGGGACAGGGGATACACCATATATTTT. The chain is built from TRBV7-9 and TRBJ1-3, with 10 bases matching TRBD1. CDR3 length: 15 residues. Losses at the gene ends were 4 bases for V and 8 bases for J; bases not matched to a gene: 8. The germline CDR1 and CDR2 sequences are SEHNR and FQNEAQ (reference sequence). The full variable domain, in which reference TRBV7-9 and TRBJ1-3 provide the parts outside the CDR3, is DTGVSQNPRHKITKRGQNVTFRCDPISEHNRLYWYRQTLGQGPEFLTYFQNEAQLEKSRLLSDRFSAERPKGSFSTLEIQRTEQGDSAMYLCASSSSRDRGYTIYFGEGSWLTVV.

V usage is TRBV11-2 and J usage is TRBJ2-2, with a possible D match to TRBD1 (5 bases). Germline values: CDR1 SGHAT, CDR2 FQNNGV. V dropped 3 bases and J dropped 8 bases, with 10 bases sitting between them. CDR3 size: 13 residues. The CDR3 loop reads CASSFQGMGELFF. CDR3 DNA sequence: TGTGCCAGCAGCTTTCAGGGAATGGGGGAGCTGTTTTTT.

J is TRBJ2-1 and V is TRBV5-4, with TRBD2 matching over 11 bases. The germline gives CDR1 SGHNT, CDR2 YYREEE (reference sequence). J gave up 0 bases and V 4 bases, and 6 bases lay outside the gene matches. The CDR3 consists of 17 residues. The CDR3 nucleotides are TGTGCCAGCAGCGGAAGCGGGACTAGCGGCTCCTACAATGAGCAGTTCTTC. It specifies CASSGSGTSGSYNEQFF. Drawing the rest from reference TRBV5-4 and TRBJ2-1, the complete variable domain is ETGVTQSPTHLIKTRGQQVTLRCSSQSGHNTVSWYQQALGQGPQFIFQYYREEENGRGNFPPRFSGLQFPNYSSELNVNALELDDSALYLCASSGSGTSGSYNEQFFGPGTRLTVL.

Only a few counts were recorded for this clone. This sequence joins TRBV7-2 and TRBJ2-7; D is uncertain. Trimming stripped 5 bases from V and 6 bases from J, with 20 bases between. The germline gives CDR1 SGHTA, CDR2 FQGNSA. The CDR3 is made up of 15 amino acids. CDR3 protein: CASSIYQTGNSEQYF. DNA of the CDR3: TGTGCCAGCAGCATATACCAGACTGGAAACTCCGAGCAGTACTTC.

This chain uses TRBV28 with TRBJ1-5; the D is unclear. The germline V gene has CDR1 MDHEN and CDR2 SYDVKM. The CDR3 extends over 14 amino acids. Trimming took 1 base from V and 6 from J, leaving 10 bases between them. The CDR3 here is CASSLSHRGQPQHF. The CDR3 DNA follows: TGTGCCAGCAGTTTATCCCATCGCGGTCAGCCCCAGCATTTT. Together with reference TRBV28 and TRBJ1-5, the CDR3 gives the full variable domain: DVKVTQSSRYLVKRTGEKVFLECVQDMDHENMFWYRQDPGLGLRLIYFSYDVKMKEKGDIPEGYSVSREKKERFSLILESASTNQTSMYLCASSLSHRGQPQHFGDGTRLSIL.

To note about this clone: One end of the junction fails to match germline, which may point to a read error. The chain has TRBV30 and TRBJ1-2; D is perhaps TRBD1 (5 bases). This CDR3 spans 12 amino acids. The V gene's germline CDR1 is GTSNPN and CDR2 SVGIG (reference sequence). The CDR3: CVWSQGNYGYTF. For the CDR3, the DNA is TGTGTCTGGAGCCAGGGCAACTATGGCTACACCTTC.

This chain uses TRBV25-1 with TRBJ2-1, with 16 bases lining up with TRBD2. Losses at the gene ends were 4 bases for V and 14 bases for J; bases not matched to a gene: 8. The germline CDR1 and CDR2 sequences are MGHDK and SYGVNS. The CDR3 is 15 amino acids. In DNA, the CDR3 is TGTGCCAGCAGTGGGGGACTAGCGGGAGGGCTAGAAAAGTTCTTC. Its translation: CASSGGLAGGLEKFF.

This rearrangement joins TRBV7-3 to TRBJ2-3; unclear D gene. The CDR3 has 13 residues. Germline CDR1 SGHTA, CDR2 FQGTGA. V was cut by 2 bases and J by 5 bases, with 8 bases left in between. CDR3 loop: CASSLPVEDTQYF. In DNA form, the CDR3 reads TGTGCCAGCAGCTTACCGGTTGAAGATACGCAGTATTTT.

The V call is TRBV19, the J call TRBJ2-7; a weak D match, TRBD2 (5 bases). Germline V gene data show CDR1 as LNHDA and CDR2 as SQIVND (reference sequence). Deletions cut 3 bases from V and 0 bases from J, with 9 bases between. This CDR3 comprises 14 residues. The CDR3 spells CASSIYGLSYEQYF. CDR3 nucleotides: TGTGCCAGTAGTATTTACGGACTCTCCTACGAGCAGTACTTC.

The V call is TRBV9, the J call TRBJ1-4, with 12 bases lining up with TRBD1. The CDR3 has 18 amino acids. Germline V lookup: CDR1 SGDLS, CDR2 YYNGEE. The J segment lost 0 bases and the V segment lost 0 bases, leaving 3 bases of the junction unmatched. This CDR3 reads CASSVAGQGASTNEKLFF. CDR3 DNA sequence: TGTGCCAGCAGCGTAGCGGGACAGGGGGCCTCAACTAATGAAAAACTGTTTTTT. Full variable domain (rest looked up from reference TRBV9 and TRBJ1-4): DSGVTQTPKHLITATGQRVTLRCSPRSGDLSVYWYQQSLDQGLQFLIQYYNGEERAKGNILERFSAQQFPDLHSELNLSSLELGDSALYFCASSVAGQGASTNEKLFFGSGTQLSVL.